Listed below are T cell receptor beta chains from one sample, sequenced in a study of identical twins. One entry per CDR3 protein results from TCRdb running MiXCR on the 5' RACE reads. The profile shows 1.5 million or so distinct CDR3 sequences, roughly 35% of them singletons. Material for sequencing was cord blood. The receptors originated from a newborn girl in good health. CDR3s include the opening cysteine and the closing phenylalanine or tryptophan. The D gene is left open where the match is weak. The listing skips clone size in some rows; elsewhere it reads once, few, many or a size class.

d_call j_call clone_size v_call cdr3_aa cdr3_nt
- TRBJ2-7 few TRBV27 CASSLVGQGGPYEQYF TGTGCCAGCAGTTTAGTTGGGCAGGGGGGCCCCTACGAGCAGTACTTC
TRBD2 TRBJ2-3 few TRBV12-3/TRBV12-4 CASRGEGPTQYF TGTGCCAGCAGGGGGGAGGGTCCTACGCAGTATTTT
- TRBJ1-2 few TRBV10-3 CAISESRNTGGYGYTF TGTGCCATCAGTGAGTCGAGGAACACTGGGGGCTATGGCTACACCTTC
TRBD1 TRBJ1-6 few TRBV20-1 CSARSRTGTSNSPLHF TGCAGTGCTAGATCCCGGACAGGGACCTCTAATTCACCCCTCCACTTT
TRBD2 TRBJ2-5 - TRBV20-1 CSAQGLGQETQYF TGCAGTGCCCAGGGACTAGGGCAAGAGACCCAGTACTTC
TRBD2 TRBJ2-1 - TRBV5-1 CASTTGGVNEQFF TGCGCCAGCACTACCGGGGGGGTCAATGAGCAGTTCTTC
- TRBJ2-1 - TRBV11-1 CASSFSNAQFF TGTGCCAGCAGCTTTAGCAATGCGCAGTTCTTC
- TRBJ2-5 - TRBV25-1 CASSYRATQETQYF TGTGCCAGCAGTTACAGGGCTACTCAAGAGACCCAGTACTTC
TRBD1 TRBJ2-3 - TRBV24-1 CATSDPGQGSVDTQYF TGTGCCACCAGTGACCCTGGACAGGGCAGTGTAGATACGCAGTATTTT
- TRBJ2-4 - TRBV19 CASSIPAAKNIQYF TGTGCCAGTAGTATCCCGGCAGCCAAAAACATTCAGTACTTC
TRBD1 TRBJ1-3 few TRBV7-9 CASGDRGSGNTIYF TGTGCCAGTGGGGACAGGGGCTCTGGAAACACCATATATTTT
- TRBJ1-3 - TRBV20-1 CSASRMLGNTIYF TGCAGTGCTAGCAGGATGCTTGGGAACACCATATATTTT
TRBD2 TRBJ2-3 - TRBV20-1 CSARGSGGGTDTQYF TGCAGTGCTAGAGGAAGCGGGGGGGGGACAGATACGCAGTATTTT
- TRBJ2-7 few TRBV6-6 CASSWVGVEAYEQYF TGTGCCAGCAGCTGGGTGGGAGTGGAAGCTTACGAGCAGTACTTC